The TCR beta chain described here comes from a study of blood T cell repertoires in COVID-19 (dated by TCRdb to the early 2020s). Broadly, across the study: Collaborator samples came from the United States, Italy and Spain and covered acute and convalescent phases of COVID-19. Deeply sampled blood TCRbeta repertoires from subjects exposed to, actively infected with, or recovered from COVID-19 were included in the dataset. The samples were drawn from two sources: the first 160 participants of the ongoing ImmuneRACE study, and fewer than 1,500 subjects contributed by 6 global collaborators. Where available, HLA class I and class II types were taken from metadata supplied by the sample provider and were not determined by assay-based typing. The repertoires were made available in a free public database intended to serve as a resource for research on the immune response to SARS-CoV-2. The prospective study material was composed of cDNA or gDNA derived from T cells, B-cell-depleted T cells, or PBMCs. The sample metadata nearly always contained a de-identified subject ID, COVID-19 status, age in years and sex.

In the prospective study, participants were roughly 18 to 95 years old, resided in approximately 25 geographic areas of the United States, and were enrolled through a virtual design. To assign participants to cohorts, the prospective study relied on clinical history that participants themselves reported in a screening survey and a study questionnaire. Recovered participants in ImmuneRACE Cohort 3 were defined by two consecutive negative NP/OP PCR tests, clearance by a healthcare professional, or resolution of symptoms. Each participant in the prospective study had whole blood, serum and a nasopharyngeal or oropharyngeal swab collected by mobile phlebotomists. Additional blood draws and questionnaires over an approximately two-month period could optionally be provided by prospective study participants. Blood samples from the prospective study were shipped frozen or at room temperature prior to DNA extraction.

Note on this clone: No cognate antigen has been identified for it. There are no base qualities to consult, and no much larger clone falls within one base.

The immunoSEQ Assay, a bias-controlled multiplex PCR, was used to amplify TCRbeta CDR3 regions from genomic DNA. The authors' pipeline ran thus. The number of nucleated cells in each sample was estimated by amplification of reference gene primers within the assay. To quantify the absolute abundance of each unique TCRbeta CDR3 rearrangement, sequence reads were collapsed and filtered. For each sample, productive Simpson clonality was calculated as the square root of Simpson's diversity index across productive rearrangements. What TCRdb holds here is the immuneACCESS table cut down to in-frame rearrangements. Part of the clones is not present; checked against another copy, under half of the missing clones reflect an unresolved V gene, and the others are unexplained. V and J calls and clone size follow that table, whereas D and trimming were derived from the DNA. The sample yields about 200,000 clones; roughly 90% were counted once. The ten top clones hold around 8.4% of the sample.

The germline V end is reduced by 5 bases and the J end by 6 bases; junction bases left unmatched: 9. From a lookup of the germline V gene, CDR1 and CDR2 are SGHDT and YYEEEE. From cysteine to phenylalanine, the CDR3 is 15 amino acids long. The only DNA kept is the CDR3, 45 bases in frame from the first base. Study-level results and caveats: Clinical and demographic metadata were provided uncurated, with the amount varying by source and participant.

Sequenced input: PBMCs or T cells enriched from blood (not recorded which). This receptor was obtained from a woman between 18 and 30 years old who had recovered from COVID-19. The chain is encoded by TRBV5-6 joined to TRBJ1-3; 9 bases in the junction line up with TRBD1. The CDR3 loop reads CASSPGTGTLNTIYF. In nucleotide form, the sequence is TGTGCCAGCAGTCCAGGGACAGGGACGCTAAACACCATATATTTT.